The T cell receptor (beta chain) under discussion was sequenced for a study of tumor and adjacent non-tumor tissue in lung cancer. Germline V gene data show CDR1 as SQVTM and CDR2 as ANQGSEA. The CDR3 is 15 residues long. The template was RNA from unsorted bulk tissue. Concerning this clonotype itself: Its ends do not fully match the called genes, so a read error is possible.

TCRbeta libraries were built with three rounds of nested PCR, modified from ARM-PCR. Each CDR3 protein is one row after TCRdb ran MiXCR on the multiplex PCR reads. Counted here are more than 95,000 distinct CDR3 sequences, about 66% occurring once; the ten biggest clones make up more than 10%. Sequencing was done on a sample of lung tumor tissue. The sequence came from a man in his thirties or forties with non-small cell lung cancer. The gene calls are TRBV29-1 and TRBJ2-7; maybe TRBD1 (5 bases). CDR3 DNA sequence: TGCGGCGTTGAAGCGCTCAGGGCCGGATTACGTGAGCAGTACTTC. As protein: CGVEALRAGLREQYF.